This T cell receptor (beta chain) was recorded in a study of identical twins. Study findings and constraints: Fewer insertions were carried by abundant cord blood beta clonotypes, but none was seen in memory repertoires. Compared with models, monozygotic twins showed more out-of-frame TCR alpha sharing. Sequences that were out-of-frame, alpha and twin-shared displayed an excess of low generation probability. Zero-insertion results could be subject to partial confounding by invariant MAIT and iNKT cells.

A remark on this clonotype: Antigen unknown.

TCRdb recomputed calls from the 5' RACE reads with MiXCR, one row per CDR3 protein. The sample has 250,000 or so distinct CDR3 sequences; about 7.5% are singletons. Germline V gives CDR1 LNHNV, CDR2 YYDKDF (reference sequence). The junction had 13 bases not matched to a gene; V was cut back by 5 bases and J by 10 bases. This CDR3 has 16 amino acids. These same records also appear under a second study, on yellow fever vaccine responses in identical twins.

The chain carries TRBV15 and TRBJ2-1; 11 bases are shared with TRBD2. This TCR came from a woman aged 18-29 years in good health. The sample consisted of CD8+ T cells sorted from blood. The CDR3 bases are TGTGCCACCAGCGGAATAGCGGGAGGGCCTGAGGGGGAGCAGTTCTTC. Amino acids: CATSGIAGGPEGEQFF.